This entry lists 11 T cell receptor beta chains sequenced from one sample in a study of human T cells and chemical hapten exposure. Sample time point: pre-sensitization, week 0. Noted treatment: therapeutic diphenylcyclopropenone sensitization with weekly scalp DPC. TCRdb reprocessed the RACE reads via MiXCR and lists one record per CDR3 protein. The sample has more than 100,000 distinct CDR3 sequences, around an eighth seen once. The input for sequencing was whole blood, taken in connection with sensitization to the hapten diphenylcyclopropenone (DPC). All receptors come from a woman aged 18 to 35 with alopecia areata. Some clones in this sample may be carry-over from other donors' samples.

A few counts support this clonotype. The chain is built from TRBV7-6 and TRBJ2-2; possible D gene TRBD2, 6 bases. Germline V lookup: CDR1 SGHVS, CDR2 FNYEAQ. The CDR3 consists of 13 residues. Trimming stripped 5 bases from V and 4 bases from J, with 8 bases between. This CDR3 is CASSLSGTGELFF. In DNA, the CDR3 is TGTGCCAGCAGCCTTAGCGGCACCGGGGAGCTGTTTTTT.

V is TRBV14 and J is TRBJ2-7, with a possible D match to TRBD2 (6 bases). Per germline, CDR1 SGHDN and CDR2 FVKESK. The CDR3 contains 12 residues. The V gene lost 2 bases and the J gene lost 7 bases, with 9 bases spanning the gap. CDR3 bases: TGTGCCAGCAGCCAACTAGCGAGGGAGCAGTACTTC. Translation gives CASSQLAREQYF.

This clonotype was detected ten times or more. The chain recombines TRBV28 with TRBJ2-7; TRBD1 matches at 7 bases. The CDR3 covers 14 residues. Trimming cost V 6 bases and J 2 bases; bases outside gene matches: 7. The germline V gene has CDR1 MDHEN and CDR2 SYDVKM. DNA for the CDR3: TGTGCCAGCAGCCTCCTCGACAGGGCCTACGAGCAGTACTTC. Its protein product is CASSLLDRAYEQYF.

The V call is TRBV6-2 or TRBV6-3, the J call TRBJ1-3; D ambiguous. The CDR3 is made up of 13 amino acids. Trimming took off 0 bases at V and 8 bases at J, with 8 bases between the two ends. Germline V gene sequence: CDR1 MNHEY, CDR2 SVGEGT. The DNA of the CDR3 is TGTGCCAGCAGTTACTCGGAAGCCGACACCATATATTTT. Translated, it gives CASSYSEADTIYF.

This clonotype was recorded a few times. V usage is TRBV7-9 and J usage is TRBJ2-7, with D perhaps matching TRBD1 (5 bases). Germline V gene sequence: CDR1 SEHNR, CDR2 FQNEAQ (reference sequence). The CDR3 is made up of 11 amino acids. The V end was cut by 5 bases, the J end by 6 bases, with 8 bases between. The CDR3 region is CASSRQLEQYF. The CDR3 DNA reads TGTGCCAGCAGCCGACAGCTCGAGCAGTACTTC.

In its sample, this clonotype was seen a few times. The chain carries TRBV7-9 and TRBJ2-5; 8 bases align to TRBD1. CDR3 length equals 17 residues. Per the germline V gene, CDR1 is SEHNR and CDR2 is FQNEAQ (reference sequence). V lost 5 bases to trimming and J lost 1 base; unmatched junction nucleotides: 12. DNA for the CDR3: TGTGCCAGCAGCACCGATATCGACAGGGGCCTCCAAGAGACCCAGTACTTC. Translating gives CASSTDIDRGLQETQYF.

This clonotype was seen only a few times. The J gene is TRBJ2-1, the V gene TRBV20-1; 7 bases are shared with TRBD2. Trimming at V came to 6 bases and at J to 5 bases, leaving 13 bases not matched to a gene. This CDR3 is built from 15 residues. Germline-derived CDR1 and CDR2 are DFQATT and SNEGSKA (reference sequence). The CDR3 DNA follows: TGCAGTGCCGTTAGCGGGCAAAGGGTCGACAATGAGCAGTTCTTC. Translation gives CSAVSGQRVDNEQFF.

J is TRBJ1-3 and V is TRBV12-3 or TRBV12-4; a weak D match, TRBD1 (6 bases). This CDR3 has 14 residues. The V end was cut by 6 bases, the J end by 4 bases, with 13 bases between. CDR3 loop: CASRKQGTGNTIYF. The CDR3 DNA follows: TGTGCCAGCAGAAAACAGGGCACCGGAAACACCATATATTTT.

This clonotype showed up many times. This rearrangement joins TRBV30 to TRBJ1-1, with 7 bases aligning to TRBD1. J lost 3 bases, V lost 2 bases, and 3 bases had no gene match. In germline, CDR1 is GTSNPN, CDR2 SVGIG (reference sequence). This CDR3 comprises 13 residues. The CDR3 here is CAWSSTGDTEAFF. CDR3 DNA: TGTGCCTGGAGTTCAACAGGGGACACTGAAGCTTTCTTT.

This clonotype was recorded a few times. The genes are TRBV7-9 and TRBJ1-4; D not certain. Germline lookup yields CDR1 SEHNR and CDR2 FQNEAQ (reference sequence). V shed 0 bases and J shed 8 bases, with 4 bases lying between them. The CDR3 covers 12 residues. The CDR3 DNA sequence: TGTGCCAGCAGCTTAGCGCGGGAAAAACTGTTTTTT. It specifies CASSLAREKLFF.

The chain is built from TRBV9 and TRBJ2-3, with a tentative D call TRBD2 (5 bases). The CDR3 is 12 residues long. The germline V gene encodes CDR1 SGDLS and CDR2 YYNGEE. The ends were cut back, 0 bases at V and 8 bases at J, with 7 bases in the middle. CDR3 loop: CASSVERGTQYF. The CDR3 DNA is TGTGCCAGCAGCGTAGAACGGGGTACGCAGTATTTT.